The T cell receptor beta chain described here comes from a study of T cells in Graves' hyperthyroidism and ophthalmopathy. From RNA transcripts, TCR beta CDR3 regions were amplified. HTBI primers were used for first-round RT-PCR of the TCR CDR3. Each CDR3 protein is one row after TCRdb ran MiXCR on the multiplex PCR reads. The data show under 350,000 distinct CDR3 sequences, roughly a fifth seen once. This clonotype was observed a handful of times. The sequence was obtained from a woman aged 45-60 years with Graves' hyperthyroidism. The sequenced material came from blood.

The CDR3 loop reads CASSSLGGPNTGELFF. CDR3 bases: TGTGCCAGCAGTTCCCTGGGCGGACCGAACACCGGGGAGCTGTTTTTT. The V and J genes are TRBV28 and TRBJ2-2; no definite D call. Germline loops: CDR1 MDHEN, CDR2 SYDVKM. Trimming took off 4 bases at V and 0 bases at J, with 12 bases between the two ends. The CDR3 spans 16 residues.